The 30 T cell receptor beta chains below come from one sample, sequenced in a study of blood T cell repertoires in COVID-19. This table comes from immunoSEQ multiplex PCR, and its TCRdb copy is limited to in-frame clones, with some not included. Of about 360,000 clones listed, 70% to 90% are singletons. The source material was PBMCs or T cells enriched from blood (not recorded which). These receptors were taken from a middle-aged woman with acute COVID-19.

This chain links TRBV12-3 or TRBV12-4 with TRBJ1-1; unclear D gene. Trimming cost V 3 bases and J 1 base, with 6 bases left between them. The CDR3 has 13 residues. CDR3 sequence (DNA): TGTGCCAGCAGTTTCGGTAAGAACACTGAAGCTTTCTTT. This encodes CASSFGKNTEAFF.

The chain has TRBV19 and TRBJ1-2, with D tentatively TRBD1 (6 bases). The CDR3 has 15 residues. The V and J ends lost 3 bases and 2 bases respectively, with 13 bases between them. Per the germline V gene, CDR1 is LNHDA and CDR2 is SQIVND (reference sequence). The CDR3 is CASSIGYQGNYGYTF. In nucleotides, the CDR3 is TGTGCCAGTAGTATTGGGTACCAGGGGAACTATGGCTACACCTTC.

This sequence joins TRBV24-1 and TRBJ1-2; 9 positions match TRBD1. The V gene's germline CDR1 is KGHDR and CDR2 SFDVKD. The CDR3 contains 15 residues. Trimming removed 2 bases from V and 8 bases from J; junction bases left unmatched: 8. The chain's CDR3 is CATSDWGQGMGGYTF. CDR3 DNA: TGTGCCACCAGTGATTGGGGACAGGGCATGGGAGGCTACACCTTC.

The chain combines TRBV11-2 with TRBJ1-6; 9 nucleotides align to TRBD1. The CDR3 length is 15 residues. The germline V gene has CDR1 SGHAT and CDR2 FQNNGV. Trimming took 5 bases from V and 5 from J; bases not matched to a gene: 4. In DNA form, the CDR3 reads TGTGCCAGCAGCCACAGGGGGCTGGATAATTCACCCCTCCACTTT. It translates to CASSHRGLDNSPLHF.

The rearrangement joins TRBV2 to TRBJ1-3; D unresolved. Germline CDR1 SNHLY, CDR2 FYNNEI. The V gene lost 5 bases and the J gene lost 0 bases, with 11 bases spanning the gap. CDR3 length: 15 amino acids. The CDR3 region has the DNA TGTGCCAGCAGTCTCGAGGGATTCTCTGGAAACACCATATATTTT. Its protein product is CASSLEGFSGNTIYF.

This clone has a single count. The chain joins TRBV19 to TRBJ1-4; 7 bases line up with TRBD1. The CDR3 totals 14 residues. The V segment lost 8 bases and the J segment 5 bases; nucleotides outside the gene matches: 8. Germline lookup yields CDR1 LNHDA and CDR2 SQIVND (reference sequence). The CDR3 reads CASRPDRWNEKLFF. The DNA for the CDR3 is TGTGCCAGTCGCCCGGACAGGTGGAATGAAAAACTGTTTTTT.

The V gene is TRBV19, the J gene TRBJ2-2; perhaps TRBD2 as D (6 bases). There are 15 residues in the CDR3. V was pared by 7 bases and J by 9 bases, with 21 bases between. The germline CDR1 and CDR2 sequences are LNHDA and SQIVND (reference sequence). CDR3 DNA sequence: TGTGCCAGTATGGTGGCCGTCGGGGGATTCAGGGAGCTGTTTTTT. Encoded protein: CASMVAVGGFRELFF. Combining the CDR3 with reference TRBV19 and TRBJ2-2 gives the whole variable domain DGGITQSPKYLFRKEGQNVTLSCEQNLNHDAMYWYRQDPGQGLRLIYYSQIVNDFQKGDIAEGYSVSREKKESFPLTVTSAQKNPTAFYLCASMVAVGGFRELFFGEGSRLTVL.

The chain has TRBV25-1 and TRBJ2-2; D perhaps matches TRBD1 (6 bases). This CDR3 is 14 amino acids long. Trimming shortened V by 7 bases and J by 1 base, and 10 bases separated the two germline ends. The germline CDR1 and CDR2 sequences are MGHDK and SYGVNS. CDR3 nucleotide sequence: TGTGCCAGCATAGGACAGCTGAACACCGGGGAGCTGTTTTTT. Translation gives CASIGQLNTGELFF.

With regard to this clone: Distinct nucleotide sequences in the sample also encode this CDR3. The chain carries TRBV24-1 and TRBJ1-1; weak D call: TRBD1 (5 bases). This CDR3 is built from 15 residues. CDR1 and CDR2 from the germline V gene are KGHDR and SFDVKD. V lost 3 bases and J lost 0, with 10 bases in between. DNA of the CDR3: TGTGCCACCAGTGATAGTAGACAGATGAACACTGAAGCTTTCTTT. It translates to CATSDSRQMNTEAFF.

J is TRBJ1-6 and V is TRBV27, with a tentative D call TRBD1 (5 bases). V lost 5 bases to trimming and J lost 10 bases, with 24 bases between them. The CDR3 runs to 17 residues. Germline assignment: CDR1 MNHEY and CDR2 SMNVEV (reference sequence). CDR3 protein: CASSATSRQSRGSPLHF. In nucleotides, the CDR3 is TGTGCCAGCAGTGCTACCTCCCGACAGTCAAGGGGATCACCCCTCCACTTT.

This chain connects TRBV10-3 to TRBJ1-4, with TRBD1 as a possible D gene (5 bases). CDR3 length: 15 residues. Germline V gene sequence: CDR1 ENHRY, CDR2 SYGVKD. Trimming shortened V by 0 bases and J by 7 bases, and 12 bases separated the two germline ends. The CDR3 spells CAISESGQGREKLFF. DNA for the CDR3: TGTGCCATCAGTGAGTCCGGGCAGGGTCGTGAAAAACTGTTTTTT.

This chain joins TRBV2 and TRBJ2-7; the D gene is possibly TRBD1 (6 bases). Per the germline V gene, CDR1 is SNHLY and CDR2 is FYNNEI. V was pared by 6 bases and J by 6 bases, with 15 bases between. The CDR3 covers 13 residues. CDR3 in amino acids: CASSSGTGSEQYF. CDR3 coding DNA: TGTGCCAGCAGCTCCGGAACAGGGTCCGAGCAGTACTTC.

The V call is TRBV24-1, the J call TRBJ1-2; no clear D gene. The CDR3 is 13 residues long. The V gene lost 10 bases and the J gene lost 7 bases, with 18 bases spanning the gap. Germline V gene lookup returns CDR1 KGHDR and CDR2 SFDVKD. The CDR3 region is CATLRPGAGGYTF. The CDR3 region has the DNA TGTGCCACATTAAGACCGGGTGCGGGTGGCTACACCTTC.

The rearrangement uses TRBV29-1 and TRBJ1-1, with D perhaps TRBD1 (6 bases). From germline, CDR1 is SQVTM and CDR2 ANQGSEA. This CDR3 has 12 residues. Trimming took 8 bases from V and 4 from J, leaving 14 bases between them. The CDR3 DNA is TGCAGCATAGGGGGGGTTGGCACTGAAGCTTTCTTT. Amino acid sequence: CSIGGVGTEAFF.

J is TRBJ1-6 and V is TRBV7-9; 8 bases fit TRBD1. Germline CDR1 is SEHNR and CDR2 is FQNEAQ (reference sequence). With 3 bases clipped from V and 0 bases from J, the junction kept 1 base outside the gene matches. The CDR3 contains 16 residues. This CDR3 is CASSFDRGSYNSPLHF. CDR3 in DNA: TGTGCCAGCAGCTTCGACAGGGGCTCCTATAATTCACCCCTCCACTTT.

The V call is TRBV19, the J call TRBJ2-3, with TRBD2 identical over 7 bases. CDR1 is LNHDA and CDR2 is SQIVND in the germline V gene (reference sequence). The CDR3 runs to 20 residues. The V segment lost 4 bases and the J segment 3 bases; nucleotides outside the gene matches: 22. The CDR3 coding sequence is TGTGCCAGTAGTAAAGGTCGGCCCTCGGGGGGACCTTTTAAAACAGATACGCAGTATTTT. This encodes CASSKGRPSGGPFKTDTQYF.

The chain joins TRBV6-5 to TRBJ1-4; 10 bases fit TRBD1. The CDR3 covers 13 residues. Germline V lookup: CDR1 MNHEY, CDR2 SVGAGI. V lost 6 bases, J lost 6 bases, and 1 base stayed unmatched. The CDR3 is CASSGTGDEKLFF. The CDR3, as DNA: TGTGCCAGCAGCGGGACAGGGGATGAAAAACTGTTTTTT.

This rearrangement joins TRBV28 to TRBJ2-3; 9 nucleotides align to TRBD2. The CDR3 is 16 amino acids. Germline lookup yields CDR1 MDHEN and CDR2 SYDVKM. Trimming took 2 bases from V and 1 from J; bases not matched to a gene: 4. CDR3 nucleotide sequence: TGTGCCAGCAGTTTACAAGCGGGGGGCCGCACAGATACGCAGTATTTT. It codes for CASSLQAGGRTDTQYF.

This sequence joins TRBV12-5 and TRBJ2-3; 9 bases map to TRBD2. The germline gives CDR1 LGHNT, CDR2 FRNRAP. CDR3 length: 16 residues. Trimming removed 2 bases from V and 6 bases from J; junction bases left unmatched: 9. CDR3 DNA: TGTGCTAGTGGTTTGCGGGCGGGGGGGCCGTCGGATACGCAGTATTTT. Translation gives CASGLRAGGPSDTQYF.

The rearrangement links TRBV9 to TRBJ1-6; the D is unclear. This CDR3 contains 14 residues. Germline assignment: CDR1 SGDLS and CDR2 YYNGEE. Trimming cost V 4 bases and J 10 bases, with 15 bases left between them. The CDR3 loop is CASSLNRDLSPLHF. The CDR3 nucleotides read TGTGCCAGCAGCCTCAACAGAGATTTGTCACCCCTCCACTTT.

A few counts support this clone. The J gene is TRBJ1-3, the V gene TRBV12-3 or TRBV12-4; D call uncertain. The CDR3 is 13 amino acids. The V end was cut by 4 bases, the J end by 4 bases, with 8 bases between. In DNA, the CDR3 is TGTGCCAGCAGTTCCCTACCCGGAAACACCATATATTTT. Translating gives CASSSLPGNTIYF.

The V call is TRBV29-1, the J call TRBJ2-5; TRBD1 matches 10 bases. CDR1 is SQVTM and CDR2 is ANQGSEA in the germline V gene. With 7 bases clipped from V and 5 bases from J, the junction kept 10 bases outside the gene matches. The CDR3 runs to 14 residues. This chain's CDR3 is CSASDRGHGETQYF. The CDR3 coding sequence is TGCAGCGCCTCCGACAGGGGGCACGGGGAGACCCAGTACTTC.

This clone was detected only once. This chain uses TRBV6-5 with TRBJ2-3; D not certain. The CDR3 is made up of 12 amino acids. Trimming stripped 6 bases from V and 4 bases from J, with 8 bases between. Germline CDR1 MNHEY, CDR2 SVGAGI. In nucleotides, the CDR3 is TGTGCCAGCAGCCGAGGTCCAGATACGCAGTATTTT. Amino acids: CASSRGPDTQYF.

This clone was recorded only once. The chain uses TRBV9 and TRBJ2-7, with 11 bases that match TRBD2. J gave up 5 bases and V 2 bases, and 9 bases lay outside the gene matches. Germline V gene lookup returns CDR1 SGDLS and CDR2 YYNGEE. This CDR3 is 16 amino acids long. Here the CDR3 DNA reads TGTGCCAGCAGCGTGGATCCTAGCGGGGGGCACCACGAGCAGTACTTC. This codes for CASSVDPSGGHHEQYF.

V is TRBV19 and J is TRBJ2-5; the D gene is possibly TRBD2 (6 bases). The V end lost 9 bases, the J end lost 3 bases, and 14 bases lay between the germline ends. The CDR3 runs to 13 residues. Looked up from germline, CDR1 is LNHDA and CDR2 is SQIVND (reference sequence). The CDR3 nucleotides are TGTGCCAGCGCAGGGACTTTCAAAGAGACCCAGTACTTC. Residues: CASAGTFKETQYF.

V and J are TRBV18 and TRBJ1-1; D ambiguous. The length of the CDR3 is 13 residues. Trimming stripped 4 bases from V and 1 base from J, with 7 bases between. The germline gives CDR1 KGHSH, CDR2 LQKENI. The CDR3 region is CASSLSQNTEAFF. CDR3 nucleotides: TGTGCCAGCTCACTATCACAGAACACTGAAGCTTTCTTT.

CDR3: CASSYSGGPHTGELFF. For the CDR3, the DNA is TGTGCCAGCAGTTACTCGGGGGGGCCCCACACCGGGGAGCTGTTTTTT. The gene calls are TRBV6-2 or TRBV6-3 and TRBJ2-2; D is perhaps TRBD2 (7 bases). The CDR3 is 16 amino acids. The germline gives CDR1 MNHEY, CDR2 SVGEGT. V lost 0 bases, J lost 3 bases, and 11 bases lay in between.

The chain combines TRBV21-1 with TRBJ2-6; TRBD1, the table's D call, lacks a check against the DNA. TRBV21-1 counts as a pseudogene. The CDR3 length is 17 residues. The CDR3 DNA is TGTGCCAGCACATATGGGGACAGGGGGCATGGGGCCAACGTCCTGACTTTC. Its protein product is CASTYGDRGHGANVLTF.

This clone was detected only once. The chain uses TRBV10-1 and TRBJ2-3, with 15 bases matching TRBD2. The CDR3 loop spans 15 amino acids. CDR1 and CDR2 from the germline V gene are WNHNN and SYGVQD (reference sequence). V shed 5 bases and J 4 bases; nucleotides not matched to a gene: 1. CDR3 amino acids: CASSRTSGGADTQYF. As DNA, the CDR3 is TGCGCCAGCAGTCGGACTAGCGGGGGGGCAGATACGCAGTATTTT.

The gene calls are TRBV5-1 and TRBJ2-3; a weak D match, TRBD1 (6 bases). CDR1 is SGHRS, CDR2 YFSETQ, per germline. The CDR3 is 15 residues long. V gave up 0 bases and J gave up 4 bases, with 12 bases separating them. The CDR3 DNA sequence: TGCGCCAGCAGCTTGGATCTCGACAGGCCAGATACGCAGTATTTT. Translation gives CASSLDLDRPDTQYF.